The T cell receptor beta chain described here comes from a study of shared clonotypes between healthy human individuals. Broader study findings: Represented diversity, genetic and exposure-history alike, was limited by few donors.

All donors qualified as healthy HIV-negative adults and had experienced no recent acute infections or vaccinations. There were only Caucasian adults among the donors, and all lived in Nashville, Tennessee. As for this clone: Its target is unknown.

Trimming cost V 6 bases and J 0 bases, with 15 bases left between them. Germline V CDR1 and CDR2: SNHLY, FYNNEI. CDR3 size: 15 residues. Original processing notes: Filtering differed because ImmunoSEQ produced junction-only sequences that carried no quality scores. TCRdb's copy holds only in-frame clones and misses some; the assay was immunoSEQ multiplex PCR. The V and J calls and the clone size are those of that table, but D and trimming were determined from the DNA. The repertoire consists of fewer than 600,000 clones, with about 74% occurring once and the leading ten covering approximately 12%. Specimen: PBMCs. The J gene is TRBJ2-7, the V gene TRBV2, with D perhaps TRBD1 (5 bases). This TCR derives from a woman aged 40 to 50 in good health. Some clones in this sample may be carry-over from other donors' samples. CDR3 bases: TGTGCCAGCAGCGACCAGACAGATACCTCCTACGAGCAGTACTTC. Translation: CASSDQTDTSYEQYF.